This TCR beta chain comes out of a study of T cells in localized non-small cell lung cancer. Regarding the study as a whole: Median approximately 50 top-100 tumor clones were shared with paired adjacent lung. Multi-region tumor sequencing was not done, so intratumor heterogeneity could not be excluded.

Adjacent lung, free of atypia, was sampled at least 2 cm from the tumor margin. Some clones are missing from TCRdb's copy, which holds only in-frame ones; the method was immunoSEQ multiplex PCR. The sample shows around 1,900 clones, about 35% of them seen only once. In its sample, this clone was seen a few times. The antigen remains unidentified. Unmatched junction bases numbered 14, after V lost 5 bases and J lost 6 bases. This CDR3 is 15 amino acids long. The germline V gene encodes CDR1 GTSNPN and CDR2 SVGIG (reference sequence). The receptor comes from a male donor at least 60 years old with stage III squamous cell lung carcinoma. The chain employs TRBV30 and TRBJ2-7, with TRBD2 matching over 9 bases. The sample consisted of normal lung tissue next to the tumor, taken before any cancer treatment. CDR3 in amino acids: CAWSGGGLASAEQYF. In DNA, the CDR3 is TGTGCCTGGTCTGGGGGGGGACTAGCATCTGCCGAGCAGTACTTC.